The TCR beta chain described here comes from a study of T cells after yellow fever vaccination. As for the study in general: For low cell numbers, libraries were made with SMART-Seq v4 Ultra Low Input. Study-wide findings and caveats: In FACS-sorted repertoires, abundant clonotypes from the bulk population could appear as contaminants. Researchers report a weaker secondary response that nonetheless peaked faster, day 5 versus 15.

CDR1 SEHNR and CDR2 FQNEAQ come from the germline V gene (reference sequence). The length of the CDR3 is 11 residues. V was trimmed by 5 bases and J by 0 bases, leaving 2 bases between them. This clonotype has a count of ten or more. What it binds is not known. For TCR, cDNA came from 5'RACE template switching, which added a universal primer site and UMIs. In TCRdb, the 5' RACE reads were re-called with MiXCR into one record per CDR3 protein. The table includes 95,000 to 150,000 distinct CDR3 sequences, 7.4% detected once. Sequenced material: CD4+ T cells sorted from PBMCs, taken around 10 days after the first yellow fever vaccination. The genes are TRBV7-9 and TRBJ2-7; D ambiguous. The sequence was collected from a man aged 18-30 years who received the YFV17D yellow fever vaccine. This CDR3 reads CASSGSYEQYV. For the CDR3, the DNA is TGTGCCAGCAGCGGCTCCTACGAGCAGTACGTC.